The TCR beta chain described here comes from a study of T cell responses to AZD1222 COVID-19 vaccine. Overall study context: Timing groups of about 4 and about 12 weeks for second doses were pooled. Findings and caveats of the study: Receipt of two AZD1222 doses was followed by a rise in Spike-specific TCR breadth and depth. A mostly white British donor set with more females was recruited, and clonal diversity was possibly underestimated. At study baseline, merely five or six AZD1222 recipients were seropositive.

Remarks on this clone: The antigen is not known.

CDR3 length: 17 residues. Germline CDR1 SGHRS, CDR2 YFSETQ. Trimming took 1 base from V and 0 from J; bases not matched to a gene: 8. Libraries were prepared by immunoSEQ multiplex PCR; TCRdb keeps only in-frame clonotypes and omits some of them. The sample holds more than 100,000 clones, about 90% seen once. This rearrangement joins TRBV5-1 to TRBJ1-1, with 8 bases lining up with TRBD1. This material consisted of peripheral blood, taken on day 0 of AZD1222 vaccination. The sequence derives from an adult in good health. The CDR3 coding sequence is TGCGCCAGCAGCTTGTACGGGACAGGAGTCATGAACACTGAAGCTTTCTTT. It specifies CASSLYGTGVMNTEAFF. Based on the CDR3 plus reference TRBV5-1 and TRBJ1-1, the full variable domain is KAGVTQTPRYLIKTRGQQVTLSCSPISGHRSVSWYQQTPGQGLQFLFEYFSETQRNKGNFPGRFSGRQFSNSRSEMNVSTLELGDSALYLCASSLYGTGVMNTEAFFGQGTRLTVV.